Sequencing of this T cell receptor (beta chain) was carried out in a study of OX40 agonist ivuxolimab in advanced cancers. Study at large: Patients received intravenous ivuxolimab every 2 weeks at 0.01 to 10 mg/kg.

The method was immunoSEQ multiplex PCR; TCRdb's version includes in-frame clones alone and lacks a portion of them. This sample has approximately 26,000 clones, with approximately 85% found just once. The CDR3 totals 15 residues. CDR1 and CDR2 from the germline V gene are LNHNV and YYDKDF (reference sequence). The ends were cut back, 7 bases at V and 0 bases at J, with 15 bases in the middle. This TCR was recovered from an adult with an advanced solid tumor such as melanoma, head and neck, liver or kidney cancer. The sample was CD4+ or CD8+ T cells sorted from blood, taken in a trial of the OX40 agonist ivuxolimab. The chain carries TRBV15 and TRBJ1-2; no reliable D call. In nucleotides, the CDR3 is TGTGCCACCACCGGCGACACCCTCACTAACTATGGCTACACCTTC. Protein sequence: CATTGDTLTNYGYTF.